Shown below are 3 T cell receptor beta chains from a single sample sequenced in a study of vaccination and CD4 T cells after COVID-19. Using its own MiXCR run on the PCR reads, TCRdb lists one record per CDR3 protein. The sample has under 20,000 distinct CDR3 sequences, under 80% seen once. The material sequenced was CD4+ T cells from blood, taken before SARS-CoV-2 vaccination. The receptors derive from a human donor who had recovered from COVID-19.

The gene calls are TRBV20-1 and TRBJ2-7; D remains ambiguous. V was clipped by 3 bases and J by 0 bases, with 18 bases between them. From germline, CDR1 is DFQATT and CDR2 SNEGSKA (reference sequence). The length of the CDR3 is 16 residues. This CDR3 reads CSASPMTGLSSYEQYF. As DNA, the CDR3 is TGCAGTGCTAGTCCCATGACGGGCCTTTCCTCCTACGAGCAGTACTTC.

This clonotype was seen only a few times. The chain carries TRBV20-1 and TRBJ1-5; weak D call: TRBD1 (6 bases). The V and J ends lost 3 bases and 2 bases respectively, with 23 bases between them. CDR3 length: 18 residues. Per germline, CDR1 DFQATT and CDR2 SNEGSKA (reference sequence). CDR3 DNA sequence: TGCAGTGCTAGGCCTCCCATGGGGGGCTATATGGGCAATCAGCCCCAGCATTTT. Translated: CSARPPMGGYMGNQPQHF.

The DNA for the CDR3 is TGTGCCCATTCCTACGGGGGACAGCAGAATCAGCCCCAGCATTTT. Protein: CAHSYGGQQNQPQHF. The rearrangement joins TRBV6-1 to TRBJ1-5; 7 positions agree with TRBD1. This CDR3 is built from 15 residues. After removal of 11 bases from V and 4 bases from J, the junction contained 14 bases not matched to a gene. Germline assignment: CDR1 MNHNS and CDR2 SASEGT.